The clone carrying this T cell receptor (beta chain) showed up just once. Its antigen remains unknown. PCR used 60 Vbeta primers and 13 Jbeta primers. Per the authors' pipeline: Later analysis identified tens of millions of unique TCR beta chains, about 10 million shared. Method: immunoSEQ multiplex PCR; TCRdb's copy keeps in-frame clones and lacks some. V, J and clone size are taken as reported in that table, and D and trimming were inferred from the DNA itself. The sample has tens of thousands of clones, 70% to 80% seen once. This entry comes from a study of cytomegalovirus exposure and HLA in healthy donors. Study results and caveats: About 87% or about 30% of the time was how often most TCR beta V segments were productive, according to an earlier analysis. Reports indicated that the classifier achieved high specificity and sensitivity in diagnosing cytomegalovirus status.

CDR1 is MDHEN, CDR2 SYDVKM, per germline. This CDR3 spans 15 amino acids. V dropped 4 bases and J dropped 0 bases, with 13 bases sitting between them. The V call is TRBV28, the J call TRBJ2-7; unclear D gene. This receptor was taken from a man younger than 45 in good health and CMV-seronegative. The sequenced sample was PBMCs. Written as DNA, the CDR3 is TGTGCCAGCAGTTCAGCGTTCCTCCCCTCCTACGAGCAGTACTTC. This sequence encodes CASSSAFLPSYEQYF. Full variable domain (missing parts from reference TRBV28 and TRBJ2-7): DVKVTQSSRYLVKRTGEKVFLECVQDMDHENMFWYRQDPGLGLRLIYFSYDVKMKEKGDIPEGYSVSREKKERFSLILESASTNQTSMYLCASSSAFLPSYEQYFGPGTRLTVT.